This passage covers 24 T cell receptor beta chains from one sample sequenced in a study of T-cell reconstitution after alpha-beta-depleted transplantation in children. Preparation of the TCRbeta library used unique molecular identifiers. TCRdb passed the PCR reads through MiXCR, listing each CDR3 protein once. Of 200,000 to 250,000 distinct CDR3 sequences listed, about 7% were seen once; the top ten hold 5.5% to 6.5%. This specimen consisted of PBMCs, obtained before TCRalphabeta/CD19-depleted stem cell transplant. Receptors originate from a boy aged 2 to 10 with acute lymphoblastic leukemia, due to receive a stem cell transplant.

V gene TRBV11-2 combines with J gene TRBJ2-1; TRBD2 is a possible D gene (6 bases). V lost 3 bases and J lost 0, with 15 bases in between. This CDR3 region has 17 residues. Germline CDR1 reads SGHAT; CDR2 reads FQNNGV. The CDR3 nucleotides are TGTGCCAGCAGCTTGGTTCCTAGCGTCAGCTCCTACAATGAGCAGTTCTTC. It specifies CASSLVPSVSSYNEQFF.

This clonotype showed up many times. This chain connects TRBV9 to TRBJ1-6, with D unclear. Germline CDR1 reads SGDLS; CDR2 reads YYNGEE. There are 14 residues in the CDR3. The V and J ends lost 2 bases and 10 bases respectively, with 13 bases between them. CDR3: CASSVLSGRSPLHF. Here the CDR3 DNA reads TGTGCCAGCAGCGTCTTATCCGGGAGGTCACCCCTCCACTTT.

Regarding this clonotype: A much larger clone differs by one base, so this may be a read error. The chain employs TRBV28 and TRBJ2-5; either TRBD1 or TRBD2 may supply D (5 bases each). The CDR3 sequence is 17 residues long. CDR1 is MDHEN and CDR2 is SYDVKM in the germline V gene. V was clipped by 10 bases and J by 4 bases, with 28 bases between them. The CDR3 coding sequence is TGTGCCATCAGCGCTCGCATCAGGGCAATGCGGGTAGAGACCCAGTACTTC. It codes for CAISARIRAMRVETQYF.

CDR3 in amino acids: CASSPAGTLSYNEQFF. The CDR3 DNA sequence: TGCGCCAGCAGCCCGGCCGGGACCCTATCCTACAATGAGCAGTTCTTC. The V and J genes are TRBV5-1 and TRBJ2-1; tentatively, D is TRBD1 or TRBD2 (5 bases each). The CDR3 runs to 16 residues. Trimming cost V 4 bases and J 1 base, with 15 bases left between them. Germline V gene data show CDR1 as SGHRS and CDR2 as YFSETQ. Drawing the rest from reference TRBV5-1 and TRBJ2-1, the complete variable domain is KAGVTQTPRYLIKTRGQQVTLSCSPISGHRSVSWYQQTPGQGLQFLFEYFSETQRNKGNFPGRFSGRQFSNSRSEMNVSTLELGDSALYLCASSPAGTLSYNEQFFGPGTRLTVL.

This clonotype turned up a few times. The CDR3 DNA sequence: TGCAGTGCTAAACCCAGCGCCGCCCAAGAGACCCAGTACTTC. Encoded protein: CSAKPSAAQETQYF. The rearrangement links TRBV20-1 to TRBJ2-5, with D hard to call. Germline assignment: CDR1 DFQATT and CDR2 SNEGSKA (reference sequence). The CDR3 spans 14 residues. Trimming stripped 4 bases from V and 1 base from J, with 13 bases between.

This clonotype was found many times. This chain connects TRBV29-1 to TRBJ2-3; 9 bases agree with TRBD2. This CDR3 is built from 17 residues. J gave up 4 bases and V 5 bases, and 16 bases lay outside the gene matches. The germline V gene has CDR1 SQVTM and CDR2 ANQGSEA. The CDR3 nucleotides read TGCAGCGTTCCCCCGCCGGGCGCGGGGGGGCGTTCAGATACGCAGTATTTT. This gives the protein CSVPPPGAGGRSDTQYF.

This clonotype came up many times. The gene calls are TRBV20-1 and TRBJ1-6; D is ambiguous. CDR1 and CDR2 from the germline V gene are DFQATT and SNEGSKA (reference sequence). This CDR3 spans 14 amino acids. V dropped 3 bases and J dropped 0 bases, with 6 bases sitting between them. CDR3 protein: CSARQSSYNSPLHF. The DNA of the CDR3 is TGCAGTGCTAGGCAGAGCTCCTATAATTCACCCCTCCACTTT.

Only a few counts were recorded for this clonotype. The chain carries TRBV12-3 or TRBV12-4 and TRBJ1-2; no clear D gene. Trimming left V 3 bases short and J 2 bases short, with 10 bases between. The CDR3 is made up of 14 amino acids. CDR3 loop: CASSFRGINYGYTF. CDR3 nucleotides: TGTGCCAGCAGTTTCCGGGGTATAAACTATGGCTACACCTTC.

Here the CDR3 DNA reads TGTGCCAGCAGTGTCTTGGGTACGCAGTATTTT. This codes for CASSVLGTQYF. The chain joins TRBV12-3 or TRBV12-4 to TRBJ2-3; D is unclear. V was clipped by 5 bases and J by 8 bases, with 8 bases between them. The CDR3 has 11 amino acids.

In this sample, this clonotype turned up many times. The CDR3 nucleotides read TGTGCCACCAGCCCACATCGAACCAATGAGCAGTTCTTC. It encodes CATSPHRTNEQFF. J is TRBJ2-1 and V is TRBV15, with D uncertain. CDR1 is LNHNV, CDR2 YYDKDF, per germline (reference sequence). The ends were cut back, 5 bases at V and 6 bases at J, with 11 bases in the middle. There are 13 residues in the CDR3.

This clonotype was observed a handful of times. The chain carries TRBV7-9 and TRBJ2-1; TRBD2 is a possible D gene (6 bases). Germline loops: CDR1 SEHNR, CDR2 FQNEAQ (reference sequence). Trimming cost V 5 bases and J 7 bases, with 18 bases left between them. The CDR3 length is 15 residues. The CDR3 region has the DNA TGTGCCAGCAGCCAAGTACCCTCTAGCGCAAATGAGCAGTTCTTC. Protein: CASSQVPSSANEQFF.

This clonotype was counted at least ten times. The chain is built from TRBV18 and TRBJ2-7; D gene unclear. This CDR3 contains 14 residues. Germline V gives CDR1 KGHSH, CDR2 LQKENI. The V and J ends lost 0 bases and 0 bases respectively, with 6 bases between them. As DNA, the CDR3 is TGTGCCAGCTCACCACCGGCCATCTCCTACGAGCAGTACTTC. It encodes CASSPPAISYEQYF.

This chain uses TRBV7-2 with TRBJ1-6; D is uncertain. This CDR3 has 11 residues. Germline CDR1 reads SGHTA; CDR2 reads FQGNSA. The V end was cut by 4 bases, the J end by 18 bases, with 13 bases between. The CDR3 reads CASSSDTFYHF. CDR3 nucleotide sequence: TGTGCCAGCAGCTCAGACACGTTTTACCACTTT.

This clonotype was seen more than once but under ten times. The rearrangement joins TRBV4-3 to TRBJ1-5; no firm D call. The CDR3 runs 14 residues. The germline V gene encodes CDR1 LGHNA and CDR2 YSLEER. V lost 0 bases, J lost 6 bases, and 9 bases lay in between. The CDR3 DNA follows: TGCGCCAGCAGCCAAGACTCTGCTACTCAGCCCCAGCATTTT. Amino acid sequence: CASSQDSATQPQHF.

The gene calls are TRBV14 and TRBJ2-3; 7 bases line up with TRBD2. The CDR3 length is 13 residues. Germline V gene lookup returns CDR1 SGHDN and CDR2 FVKESK. Trimming at V came to 1 base and at J to 6 bases, leaving 1 base not matched to a gene. The CDR3 sequence: CASSQVGGDTQYF. In DNA form, the CDR3 reads TGTGCCAGCAGCCAAGTGGGAGGGGATACGCAGTATTTT.

The rearrangement uses TRBV7-2 and TRBJ1-1; no clear D. Germline CDR1 and CDR2: SGHTA and FQGNSA. V lost 5 bases, J lost 8 bases, and 15 bases lay in between. This CDR3 is built from 13 residues. CDR3 protein: CASSPRILREAFF. The CDR3 region has the DNA TGTGCCAGCAGCCCGAGAATTTTAAGAGAAGCTTTCTTT.

There are many counts of this clonotype. The genes are TRBV5-1 and TRBJ2-2, with 10 bases that match TRBD1. Germline lookup yields CDR1 SGHRS and CDR2 YFSETQ. Unmatched junction bases numbered 1, after V lost 4 bases and J lost 4 bases. CDR3 length: 14 residues. CDR3 sequence reads: CASSRDRGTGELFF. CDR3 nucleotide sequence: TGCGCCAGCAGCCGGGACAGGGGCACCGGGGAGCTGTTTTTT.

In this sample, this clonotype turned up many times. The chain recombines TRBV6-6 with TRBJ2-7; D might be TRBD1 or TRBD2, each matching 5 bases. The CDR3 has 12 amino acids. V lost 7 bases to trimming and J lost 6 bases, with 13 bases between them. Per germline, CDR1 MNHNY and CDR2 SVGAGI (reference sequence). The CDR3 spells CASNLRDGEQYF. The CDR3 coding sequence is TGTGCCAGCAACCTCCGGGACGGCGAGCAGTACTTC.

This clonotype has more than one count but fewer than ten. J is TRBJ2-7 and V is TRBV20-1, with 7 bases matching TRBD1. The length of the CDR3 is 11 residues. V shed 6 bases, J shed 3 bases, and the junction held 2 bases outside the gene matches. The germline gives CDR1 DFQATT, CDR2 SNEGSKA (reference sequence). DNA of the CDR3: TGCAGTGCAAGGGACAGCTACGAGCAGTACTTC. As protein: CSARDSYEQYF.

At least ten counts were recorded for this clonotype. The chain joins TRBV12-3 or TRBV12-4 to TRBJ2-1, with 14 bases aligning to TRBD2. The CDR3 is made up of 15 amino acids. J gave up 6 bases and V 6 bases, and 4 bases lay outside the gene matches. CDR3 in DNA: TGTGCCAGCAGGCTGGGACTAGCGGGAGTCAATGAGCAGTTCTTC. It encodes CASRLGLAGVNEQFF.

In its sample, this clonotype was seen many times. The V and J genes are TRBV28 and TRBJ2-3, with D tentatively TRBD1 (6 bases). Trimming took 8 bases from V and 0 from J, leaving 12 bases between them. The CDR3 contains 14 residues. Per the germline V gene, CDR1 is MDHEN and CDR2 is SYDVKM. The CDR3 loop is CASAPRGSTDTQYF. The CDR3 coding sequence is TGTGCCAGCGCACCCAGGGGTAGCACAGATACGCAGTATTTT.

In this sample, this clonotype turned up many times. The chain combines TRBV29-1 with TRBJ2-1; D is unresolved. V was shortened by 0 bases and J by 10 bases, with 4 bases between the two germline ends. Germline lookup yields CDR1 SQVTM and CDR2 ANQGSEA. The CDR3 sequence is 10 residues long. CDR3 sequence: CSVEDREQFF. CDR3 DNA sequence: TGCAGCGTTGAAGATCGAGAGCAGTTCTTC.

The sample holds a few counts of this clonotype. This chain links TRBV27 with TRBJ2-5, with D perhaps assigned TRBD1 or TRBD2 (5 bases each). The germline CDR1 and CDR2 sequences are MNHEY and SMNVEV (reference sequence). V lost 8 bases to trimming and J lost 3 bases, with 16 bases between them. This CDR3 contains 14 residues. In nucleotides, the CDR3 is TGTGCCAGCTCCCCCTTTGGGGACGAAGAGACCCAGTACTTC. Its protein product is CASSPFGDEETQYF.

The chain recombines TRBV7-9 with TRBJ1-4; a weak D match, TRBD1 (5 bases). Germline-derived CDR1 and CDR2 are SEHNR and FQNEAQ (reference sequence). Trimming left V 4 bases short and J 5 bases short, with 17 bases between. The CDR3 runs 16 residues. CDR3 in amino acids: CASSSETDGLNEKLFF. The CDR3 coding sequence is TGTGCCAGCAGCTCCGAGACAGACGGCTTAAATGAAAAACTGTTTTTT.